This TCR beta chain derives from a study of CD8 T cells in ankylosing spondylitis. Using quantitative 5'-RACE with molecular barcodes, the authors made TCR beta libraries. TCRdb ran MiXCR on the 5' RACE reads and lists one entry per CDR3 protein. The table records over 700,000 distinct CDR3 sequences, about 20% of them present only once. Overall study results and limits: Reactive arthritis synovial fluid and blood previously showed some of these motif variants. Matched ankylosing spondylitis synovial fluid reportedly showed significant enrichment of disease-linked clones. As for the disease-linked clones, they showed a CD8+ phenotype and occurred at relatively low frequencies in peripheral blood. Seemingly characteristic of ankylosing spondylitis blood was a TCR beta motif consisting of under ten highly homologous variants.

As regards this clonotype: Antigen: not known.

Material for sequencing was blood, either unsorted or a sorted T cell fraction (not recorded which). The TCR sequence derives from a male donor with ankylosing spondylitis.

This CDR3 reads CASSHGQGQPYGYTF. Written as DNA, the CDR3 is TGTGCCAGCAGCCACGGACAGGGGCAACCTTATGGCTACACCTTC. The rearrangement joins TRBV7-8 to TRBJ1-2, with 9 bases fitting TRBD1. Germline CDR1 is SGHVS and CDR2 is FQNEAQ. Losses at the gene ends were 5 bases for V and 5 bases for J; bases not matched to a gene: 9. The CDR3 runs to 15 residues.